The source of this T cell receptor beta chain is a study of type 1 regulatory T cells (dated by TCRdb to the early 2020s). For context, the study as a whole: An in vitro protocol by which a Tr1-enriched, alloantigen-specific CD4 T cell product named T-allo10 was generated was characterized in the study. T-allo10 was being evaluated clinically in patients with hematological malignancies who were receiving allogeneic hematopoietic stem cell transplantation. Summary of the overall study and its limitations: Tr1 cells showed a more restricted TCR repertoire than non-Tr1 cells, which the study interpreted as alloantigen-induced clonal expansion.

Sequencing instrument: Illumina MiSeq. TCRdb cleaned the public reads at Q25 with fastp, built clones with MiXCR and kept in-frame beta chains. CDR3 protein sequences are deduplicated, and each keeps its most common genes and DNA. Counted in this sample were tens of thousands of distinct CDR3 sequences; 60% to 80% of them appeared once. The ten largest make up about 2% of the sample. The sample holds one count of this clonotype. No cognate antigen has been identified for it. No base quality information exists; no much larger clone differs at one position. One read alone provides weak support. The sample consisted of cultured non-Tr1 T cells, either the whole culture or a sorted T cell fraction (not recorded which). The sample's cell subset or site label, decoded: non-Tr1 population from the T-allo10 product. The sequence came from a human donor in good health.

The CDR3 protein sequence reads: CATSGGGRATEAFF. The DNA sequence is as follows: TGTGCCACCAGCGGGGGAGGCAGGGCCACTGAAGCTTTCTTT. Here the chain combines TRBV15 and TRBJ1-1; 5 matching bases give a weak D call of TRBD1. The CDR3 spans 14 residues, from the cysteine through the phenylalanine. Only the CDR3 region is kept as DNA, spanning 42 bases read in frame from base 1. The germline V gene (reference sequence) yields LNHNV for CDR1 and YYDKDF for CDR2. V and J lose 5 bases and 4 bases, and a span of 14 bases separates them.